This TCR beta chain was profiled in a study of T cell changes during pregnancy in multiple sclerosis. This clone was seen once. TCRdb's table, derived via immunoSEQ multiplex PCR, lists solely in-frame clones and lacks some. The top ten clones hold approximately 1% of a sample with 35,000 to 45,000 clones, about 90% of them seen once. The sequence derives from a female donor with multiple sclerosis, enrolled in a pregnancy study. The specimen comprised CD4+ T cells from peripheral blood mononuclear cells, sampled after pregnancy.

CDR3 amino acids: CASSMGQSQETQYF. The CDR3 DNA reads as TGTGCCAGTAGTATGGGACAGAGCCAAGAGACCCAGTACTTC. This chain joins TRBV19 and TRBJ2-5, with TRBD1 matching 7 bases. This CDR3 has 14 amino acids. The trim removed 3 bases at V and 1 base at J, leaving 2 bases unmatched. Germline V gives CDR1 LNHDA, CDR2 SQIVND (reference sequence).